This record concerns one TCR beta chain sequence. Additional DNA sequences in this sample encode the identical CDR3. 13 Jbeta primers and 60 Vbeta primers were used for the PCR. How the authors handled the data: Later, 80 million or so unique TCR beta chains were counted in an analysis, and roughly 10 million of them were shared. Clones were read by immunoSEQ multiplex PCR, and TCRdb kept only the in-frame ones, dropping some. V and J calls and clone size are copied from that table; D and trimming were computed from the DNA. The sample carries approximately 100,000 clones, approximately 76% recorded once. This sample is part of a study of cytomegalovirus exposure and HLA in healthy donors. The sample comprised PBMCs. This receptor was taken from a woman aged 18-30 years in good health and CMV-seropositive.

The CDR3 DNA follows: TGTGCCAGCAGCTTGGCCCGGGACGAGCAGTACTTC. Its protein is CASSLARDEQYF. The chain has TRBV5-6 and TRBJ2-7; no clear D gene. Trimming took 0 bases from V and 5 from J, leaving 6 bases between them. Germline V lookup: CDR1 SGHDT, CDR2 YYEEEE. The CDR3 spans 12 residues. Full variable domain (remainder filled in from reference TRBV5-6 and TRBJ2-7): DAGVTQSPTHLIKTRGQQVTLRCSPKSGHDTVSWYQQALGQGPQFIFQYYEEEERQRGNFPDRFSGHQFPNYSSELNVNALLLGDSALYLCASSLARDEQYFGPGTRLTVT.